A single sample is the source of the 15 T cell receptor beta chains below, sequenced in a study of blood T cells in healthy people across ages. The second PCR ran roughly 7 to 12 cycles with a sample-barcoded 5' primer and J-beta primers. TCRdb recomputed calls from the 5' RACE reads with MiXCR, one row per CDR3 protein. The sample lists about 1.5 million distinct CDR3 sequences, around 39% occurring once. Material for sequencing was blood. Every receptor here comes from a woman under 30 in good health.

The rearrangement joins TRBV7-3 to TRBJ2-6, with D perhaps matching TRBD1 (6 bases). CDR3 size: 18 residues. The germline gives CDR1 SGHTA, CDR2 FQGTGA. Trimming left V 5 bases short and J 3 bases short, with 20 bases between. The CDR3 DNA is TGTGCCAGCAGCGCCGGGACACCGGTTCTTTATGGGGCCAACGTCCTGACTTTC. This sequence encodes CASSAGTPVLYGANVLTF. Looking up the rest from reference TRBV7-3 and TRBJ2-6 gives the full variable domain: GAGVSQTPSNKVTEKGKYVELRCDPISGHTALYWYRQSLGQGPEFLIYFQGTGAADDSGLPNDRFFAVRPEGSVSTLKIQRTERGDSAVYLCASSAGTPVLYGANVLTFGAGSRLTVL.

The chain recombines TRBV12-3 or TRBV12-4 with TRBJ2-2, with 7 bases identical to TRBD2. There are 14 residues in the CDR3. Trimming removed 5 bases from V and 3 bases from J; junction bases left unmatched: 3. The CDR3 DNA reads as TGTGCCAGCAGTGTACGGGGGGACACCGGGGAGCTGTTTTTT. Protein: CASSVRGDTGELFF.

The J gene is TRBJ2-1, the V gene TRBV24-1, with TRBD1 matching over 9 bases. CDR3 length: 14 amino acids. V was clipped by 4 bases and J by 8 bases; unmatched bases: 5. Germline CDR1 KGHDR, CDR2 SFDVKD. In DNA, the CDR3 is TGTGCCACCAGTGACCTCTGGACAGGGGATGAGCAGTTCTTC. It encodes CATSDLWTGDEQFF.

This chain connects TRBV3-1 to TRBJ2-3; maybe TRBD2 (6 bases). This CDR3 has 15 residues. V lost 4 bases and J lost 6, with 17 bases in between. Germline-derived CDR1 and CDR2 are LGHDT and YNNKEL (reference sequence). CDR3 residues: CASSPRLGGSDTQYF. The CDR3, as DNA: TGTGCCAGCAGCCCCCGACTAGGTGGATCTGATACGCAGTATTTT.

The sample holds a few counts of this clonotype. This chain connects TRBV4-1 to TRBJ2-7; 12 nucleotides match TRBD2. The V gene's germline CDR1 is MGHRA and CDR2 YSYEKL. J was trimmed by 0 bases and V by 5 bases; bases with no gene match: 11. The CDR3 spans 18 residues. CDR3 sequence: CASSVRTSGVIVSYEQYF. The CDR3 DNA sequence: TGCGCCAGCAGCGTACGGACTAGCGGGGTTATAGTCTCCTACGAGCAGTACTTC.

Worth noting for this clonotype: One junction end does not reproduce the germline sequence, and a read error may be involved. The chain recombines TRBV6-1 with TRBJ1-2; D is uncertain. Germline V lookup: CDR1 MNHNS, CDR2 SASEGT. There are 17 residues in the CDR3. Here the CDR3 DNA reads TGTGCCAGCAGTCAAGGGTTAGGGCAGGCCCCTAACCATGGCTACACCTTC. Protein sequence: CASSQGLGQAPNHGYTF.

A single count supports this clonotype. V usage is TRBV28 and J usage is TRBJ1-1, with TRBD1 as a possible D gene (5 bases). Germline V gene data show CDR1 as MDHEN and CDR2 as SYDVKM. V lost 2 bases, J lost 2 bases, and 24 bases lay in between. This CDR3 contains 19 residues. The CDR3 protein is CASSLVSTGRIISNTEAFF. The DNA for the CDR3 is TGTGCCAGCAGTTTAGTGAGTACAGGCAGAATAATAAGTAACACTGAAGCTTTCTTT.

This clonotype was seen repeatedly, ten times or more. CDR3 bases: TGCGCCAGCAGCCCACAGGGGGACTATGGCTACACCTTC. Its translation is CASSPQGDYGYTF. The rearrangement links TRBV4-1 to TRBJ1-2; 8 bases line up with TRBD1. The CDR3 covers 13 residues. V lost 4 bases to trimming and J lost 3 bases; unmatched junction nucleotides: 1. Per the germline V gene, CDR1 is MGHRA and CDR2 is YSYEKL.

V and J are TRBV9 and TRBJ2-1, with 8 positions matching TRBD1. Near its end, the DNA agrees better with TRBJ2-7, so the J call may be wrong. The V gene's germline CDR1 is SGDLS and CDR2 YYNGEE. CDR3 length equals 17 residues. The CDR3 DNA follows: TGTGCCAGCAGCGATCAGCAGGGACAGGTCTCCTACAATGAGCAGTACTTC. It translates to CASSDQQGQVSYNEQYF.

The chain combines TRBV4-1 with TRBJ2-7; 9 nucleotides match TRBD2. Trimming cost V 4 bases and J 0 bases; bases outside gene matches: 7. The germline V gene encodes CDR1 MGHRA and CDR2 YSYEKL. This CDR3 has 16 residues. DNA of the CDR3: TGCGCCAGCAGCCCCCACATAGCGGGAGTCTCCTACGAGCAGTACTTC. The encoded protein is CASSPHIAGVSYEQYF.

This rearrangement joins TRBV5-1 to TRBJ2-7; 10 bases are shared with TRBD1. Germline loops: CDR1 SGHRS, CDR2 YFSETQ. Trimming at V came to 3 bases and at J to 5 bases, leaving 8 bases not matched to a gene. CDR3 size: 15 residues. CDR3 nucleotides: TGCGCCAGCAGCTCGGGACAGGGGATCGACGACGAGCAGTACTTC. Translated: CASSSGQGIDDEQYF.

CDR3 DNA sequence: TGTGCCAGCTTGGGACAGGGGTCCTACAATGAGCAGTACTTC. As protein: CASLGQGSYNEQYF. This chain links TRBV12-3 or TRBV12-4 with TRBJ2-1; 10 positions match TRBD1. The J call may be mistaken, given a closer DNA end match to TRBJ2-7. The CDR3 sequence is 14 residues long.

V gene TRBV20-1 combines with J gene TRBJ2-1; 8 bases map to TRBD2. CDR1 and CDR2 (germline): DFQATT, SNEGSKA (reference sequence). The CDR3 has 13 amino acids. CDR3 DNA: TGCAGGGCCCTAAGCGGGAGCTACAATGAGCAGTTCTTC. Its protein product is CRALSGSYNEQFF.

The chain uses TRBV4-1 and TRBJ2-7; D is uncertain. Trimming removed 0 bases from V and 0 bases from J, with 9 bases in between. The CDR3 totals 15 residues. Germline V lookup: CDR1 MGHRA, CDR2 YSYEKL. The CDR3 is CASSQESWSSYEQYF. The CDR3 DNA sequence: TGCGCCAGCAGCCAAGAAAGTTGGAGCTCCTACGAGCAGTACTTC.

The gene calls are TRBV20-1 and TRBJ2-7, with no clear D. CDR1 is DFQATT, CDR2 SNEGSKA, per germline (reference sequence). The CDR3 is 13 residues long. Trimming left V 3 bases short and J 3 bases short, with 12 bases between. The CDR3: CSASSWINYEQYF. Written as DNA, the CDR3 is TGCAGTGCTAGTTCTTGGATCAACTACGAGCAGTACTTC.